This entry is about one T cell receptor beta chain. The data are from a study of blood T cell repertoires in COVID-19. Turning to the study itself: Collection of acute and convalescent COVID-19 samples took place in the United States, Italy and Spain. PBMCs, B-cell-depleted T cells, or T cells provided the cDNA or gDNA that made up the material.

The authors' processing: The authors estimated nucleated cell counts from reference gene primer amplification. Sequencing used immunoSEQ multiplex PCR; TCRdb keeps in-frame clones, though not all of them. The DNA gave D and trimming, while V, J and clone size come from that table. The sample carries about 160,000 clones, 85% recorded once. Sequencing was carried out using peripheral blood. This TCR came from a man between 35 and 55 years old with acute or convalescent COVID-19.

CDR3 DNA: TGTGCCACCAGCAGAGATTACGGACAAATGGGGCAGCCCCAGCATTTT. This encodes CATSRDYGQMGQPQHF. This sequence joins TRBV15 and TRBJ1-5; D possibly corresponds to TRBD1 (5 bases). Germline lookup yields CDR1 LNHNV and CDR2 YYDKDF (reference sequence). The V end was cut by 0 bases, the J end by 7 bases, with 16 bases between. This CDR3 has 16 residues.